Listed here are 15 T cell receptor beta chains from one sample, sequenced in a study of Ad26.COV2.S vaccination and SARS-CoV-2 variants. The treatment was: 15 to 20 received Ad26.COV2.S at low or high dose, single or two shots; roughly 5 received placebo; per-sample allocation not given. Sampling was performed 63 days after the first vaccine or placebo injection. Here immunoSEQ multiplex PCR was the method, and the copy in TCRdb shows in-frame clones only, minus some. The repertoire holds some 410,000 clones, with approximately 90% as singletons. Specimen: peripheral blood, collected in a trial of Ad26.COV2.S vaccine versus placebo. The receptors shown here come from a person between 18 and 60 years old who received the Ad26.COV2.S COVID-19 vaccine or a placebo.

This clone has only one observation. This chain links TRBV19 with TRBJ1-1; 7 nucleotides agree with TRBD1. The CDR3 is made up of 16 amino acids. Losses at the gene ends were 3 bases for V and 8 bases for J; bases not matched to a gene: 15. Per the germline V gene, CDR1 is LNHDA and CDR2 is SQIVND (reference sequence). The CDR3 DNA is TGTGCCAGTAGTATGCCAGGGACAGTTGGAAACCTAGAAGCTTTCTTT. It encodes CASSMPGTVGNLEAFF.

This chain links TRBV3-1 (or the pseudogene TRBV3-2) with TRBJ1-1, with D maybe TRBD1 (5 bases). CDR1 and CDR2 from the germline V gene are LGHDT and YNNKEL (reference sequence). This CDR3 spans 14 amino acids. V was pared by 0 bases and J by 5 bases, with 10 bases between. CDR3 region: CASSQDPTVTEAFF. The CDR3 coding sequence is TGTGCCAGCAGCCAAGACCCGACAGTAACTGAAGCTTTCTTT.

The V and J genes are TRBV19 and TRBJ1-2; D gene ambiguous. CDR1 is LNHDA and CDR2 is SQIVND in the germline V gene (reference sequence). Trimming cost V 7 bases and J 4 bases, with 16 bases left between them. The CDR3 has 14 residues. The DNA for the CDR3 is TGTGCCAGTACCACCTTACCCCGGGGCTATGGCTACACCTTC. The encoded protein is CASTTLPRGYGYTF.

V gene TRBV6-6 combines with J gene TRBJ1-1, with no clear D. V shed 6 bases and J shed 7 bases, with 12 bases lying between them. CDR1 is MNHNY, CDR2 SVGAGI, per germline (reference sequence). This CDR3 comprises 12 residues. The CDR3 sequence is CASRIKGREAFF. As DNA, the CDR3 is TGTGCCAGCAGAATCAAAGGACGTGAAGCTTTCTTT.

This clone appeared once. The chain combines TRBV3-1 (or the pseudogene TRBV3-2) with TRBJ2-7, with D uncertain. CDR1 is LGHDT and CDR2 is YNNKEL in the germline V gene (reference sequence). The CDR3 covers 14 residues. The V end lost 1 base, the J end lost 0 bases, and 7 bases lay between the germline ends. The CDR3 region has the DNA TGTGCCAGCAGCCAAGGGCAGAGCTCCTACGAGCAGTACTTC. Translated: CASSQGQSSYEQYF.

For the CDR3, the DNA is TGTGCCAGCAGCCAAGAGGGGACAGGGAGGACATACGAGCAGTACTTC. It is translated as CASSQEGTGRTYEQYF. This chain connects TRBV28 to TRBJ2-7, with 9 bases aligning to TRBD1. CDR1 and CDR2 (germline): MDHEN, SYDVKM. The CDR3 is made up of 16 amino acids. V shed 6 bases and J 4 bases; nucleotides not matched to a gene: 13.

Here the CDR3 reads CACSGLGTYEQYF. For the CDR3, the DNA is TGTGCCTGCTCCGGGTTGGGGACCTACGAGCAGTACTTC. The genes are TRBV6-1 and TRBJ2-7; D gene unclear. The V and J ends lost 11 bases and 2 bases respectively, with 16 bases between them. In germline, CDR1 is MNHNS, CDR2 SASEGT. CDR3 length: 13 residues.

Written as DNA, the CDR3 is TGTGCCAGCAGCGTAAGCCAGGGCGGCGATGAGCAGTTCTTC. Encoded protein: CASSVSQGGDEQFF. The genes are TRBV9 and TRBJ2-1, with D perhaps TRBD1 (5 bases). V lost 1 base, J lost 8 bases, and 13 bases lay in between. The CDR3 has 14 residues. Germline CDR1 is SGDLS and CDR2 is YYNGEE.

The chain uses TRBV6-5 and TRBJ2-5; possibly TRBD1 or TRBD2 for D (5 bases each). Looked up from germline, CDR1 is MNHEY and CDR2 is SVGAGI. Trimming took 6 bases from V and 2 from J, leaving 16 bases between them. This CDR3 has 15 amino acids. The CDR3 DNA reads TGTGCCAGCAGAACCGGGACCGGGGCGCAAGAGACCCAGTACTTC. Protein sequence: CASRTGTGAQETQYF.

The V and J genes are TRBV13 and TRBJ2-7, with 7 bases aligning to TRBD1. After removal of 0 bases from V and 0 bases from J, the junction contained 5 bases not matched to a gene. This CDR3 has 16 residues. Germline-derived CDR1 and CDR2 are PRHDT and FYEKMQ (reference sequence). Here the CDR3 DNA reads TGTGCCAGCAGCTTAGGGGGGGACAGCAGCTCCTACGAGCAGTACTTC. Translation: CASSLGGDSSSYEQYF.

The gene calls are TRBV5-3 and TRBJ2-3, with D possibly matching TRBD2 (6 bases). TRBV5-3 is an ORF for which the function is uncertain. Trimming removed 6 bases at V and 0 bases at J, with 23 bases between. This CDR3 contains 18 residues. The CDR3 sequence: CARNREGLGLSSTDTQYF. CDR3 bases: TGTGCCAGAAACCGAGAGGGACTGGGCCTTTCTAGCACAGATACGCAGTATTTT.

This chain connects TRBV4-1 to TRBJ2-2, with D unclear. Trimming took 5 bases from V and 2 from J, leaving 6 bases between them. From germline, CDR1 is MGHRA and CDR2 YSYEKL. The CDR3 runs 13 residues. The CDR3 nucleotides are TGCGCCAGCAGCAGAGATAACACCGGGGAGCTGTTTTTT. Its translation is CASSRDNTGELFF.

Only a few counts were recorded for this clone. The chain carries TRBV30 and TRBJ1-1, with a weak D call TRBD1 (5 bases). CDR3 length: 12 residues. The V gene's germline CDR1 is GTSNPN and CDR2 SVGIG (reference sequence). V lost 5 bases and J 10 bases, leaving 17 bases between the germline ends. Here the CDR3 DNA reads TGTGCCTGGGATGAGTCTGGGGGACGAGCTTTCTTT. This encodes CAWDESGGRAFF.

J is TRBJ2-1 and V is TRBV3-1 (or the pseudogene TRBV3-2); 9 bases agree with TRBD2. Germline lookup yields CDR1 LGHDT and CDR2 YNNKEL (reference sequence). The CDR3 totals 18 residues. J gave up 5 bases and V 1 base, and 12 bases lay outside the gene matches. The CDR3 DNA reads TGTGCCAGCAGCCAAGGCGGGATTAGCGGGGGCCCCCACAATGAGCAGTTCTTC. It yields the protein CASSQGGISGGPHNEQFF.

This chain connects TRBV18 to TRBJ2-7; no clear D. Deletions cut 6 bases from V and 2 bases from J, with 17 bases between. Per germline, CDR1 KGHSH and CDR2 LQKENI. The CDR3 sequence is 15 residues long. The CDR3 reads CASSRAKTETYEQYF. In DNA form, the CDR3 reads TGTGCCAGCTCGCGCGCCAAGACTGAAACCTACGAGCAGTACTTC.